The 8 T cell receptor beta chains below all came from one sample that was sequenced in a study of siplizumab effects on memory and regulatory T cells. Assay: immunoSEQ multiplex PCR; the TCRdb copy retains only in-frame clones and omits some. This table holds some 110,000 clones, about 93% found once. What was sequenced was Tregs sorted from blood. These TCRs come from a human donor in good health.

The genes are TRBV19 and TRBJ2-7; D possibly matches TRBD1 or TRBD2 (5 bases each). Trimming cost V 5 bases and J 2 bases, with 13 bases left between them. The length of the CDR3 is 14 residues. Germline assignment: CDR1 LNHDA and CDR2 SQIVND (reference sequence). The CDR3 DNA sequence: TGTGCCAGTAGTCTCACCGGGACCACCTACGAGCAGTACTTC. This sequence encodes CASSLTGTTYEQYF.

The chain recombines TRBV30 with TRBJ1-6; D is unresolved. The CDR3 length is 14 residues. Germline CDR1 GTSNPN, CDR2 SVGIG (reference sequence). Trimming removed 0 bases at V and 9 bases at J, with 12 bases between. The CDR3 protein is CAWSVLPGSSPLHF. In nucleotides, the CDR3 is TGTGCCTGGAGTGTACTCCCCGGCAGTTCACCCCTCCACTTT.

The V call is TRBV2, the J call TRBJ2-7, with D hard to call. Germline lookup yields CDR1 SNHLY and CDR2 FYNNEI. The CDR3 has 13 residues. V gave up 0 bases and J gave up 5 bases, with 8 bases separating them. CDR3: CASSEAGRDEQYF. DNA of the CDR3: TGTGCCAGCAGTGAAGCGGGCAGAGACGAGCAGTACTTC.

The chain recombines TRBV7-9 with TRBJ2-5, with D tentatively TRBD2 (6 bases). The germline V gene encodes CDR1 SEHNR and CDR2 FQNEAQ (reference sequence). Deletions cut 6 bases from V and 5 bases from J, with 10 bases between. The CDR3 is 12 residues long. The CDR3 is CASRTGVETQYF. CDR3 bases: TGTGCCAGCAGGACGGGAGTTGAGACCCAGTACTTC.

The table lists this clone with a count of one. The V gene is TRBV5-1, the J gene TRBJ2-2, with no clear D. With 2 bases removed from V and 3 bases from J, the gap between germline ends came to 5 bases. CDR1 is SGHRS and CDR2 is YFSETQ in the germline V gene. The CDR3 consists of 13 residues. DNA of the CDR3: TGCGCCAGCAGCTTTCAGGACACCGGGGAGCTGTTTTTT. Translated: CASSFQDTGELFF.

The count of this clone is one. CDR3 sequence: CASSEVQGIGPQHF. CDR3 nucleotide sequence: TGTGCCAGCAGTGAAGTCCAAGGGATCGGGCCCCAGCATTTT. The V and J genes are TRBV6-1 and TRBJ1-5; D uncertain. V was pared by 1 base and J by 9 bases, with 13 bases between. Germline V CDR1 and CDR2: MNHNS, SASEGT. The CDR3 extends over 14 amino acids.

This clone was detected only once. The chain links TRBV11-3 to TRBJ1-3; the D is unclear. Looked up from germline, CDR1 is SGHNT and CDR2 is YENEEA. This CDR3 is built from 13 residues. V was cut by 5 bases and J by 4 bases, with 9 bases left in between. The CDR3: CASSHRSGNTIYF. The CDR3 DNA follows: TGTGCCAGCAGCCACCGTAGCGGAAACACCATATATTTT.

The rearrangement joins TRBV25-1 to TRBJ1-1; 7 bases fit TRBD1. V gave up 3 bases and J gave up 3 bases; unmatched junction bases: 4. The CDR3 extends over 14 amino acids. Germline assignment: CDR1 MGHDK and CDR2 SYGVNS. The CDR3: CASSDWDRDTEAFF. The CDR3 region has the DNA TGTGCCAGCAGTGACTGGGACAGAGACACTGAAGCTTTCTTT.